Shown below are 11 T cell receptor beta chains from a single sample sequenced in a study of blood T cell repertoires in COVID-19 (dated by TCRdb to 2018 to 2020). The library relied on the immunoSEQ multiplex PCR assay. As stored in TCRdb, this immuneACCESS dataset retains in-frame rearrangements with V and J assigned. A fraction of the clones does not appear; measured against another copy, unresolved V genes explain less than half of the discrepancy, and the remainder lacks a known reason. A total of a few hundred thousand clones appear in this sample, 85% to 90% of them only once. Jointly, the top ten make up less than 1.5% of the sample. The sequenced sample was PBMCs or T cells enriched from blood (not recorded which). The receptors stem from a woman in her late teens or twenties who had recovered from COVID-19.

The chain has TRBV18 and TRBJ2-3; perhaps TRBD2 as D (6 bases). CDR3 length: 15 amino acids. Germline values: CDR1 KGHSH, CDR2 LQKENI. V was pared by 0 bases and J by 4 bases, with 11 bases between. CDR3: CASSPPAGLSDTQYF. The CDR3 DNA reads TGTGCCAGCTCACCACCGGCGGGACTGTCAGATACGCAGTATTTT.

J is TRBJ1-2 and V is TRBV4-1; 11 nucleotides agree with TRBD1. The CDR3 spans 19 residues. J lost 5 bases, V lost 0 bases, and 14 bases had no gene match. CDR1 is MGHRA, CDR2 YSYEKL, per germline. The chain's CDR3 is CASSQDMSGQGAKGYGYTF. The DNA for the CDR3 is TGCGCCAGCAGCCAAGATATGAGTGGACAGGGGGCAAAAGGGTATGGCTACACCTTC.

This clone was detected only a few times. The V and J genes are TRBV30 and TRBJ2-1, with unresolved D. Looked up from germline, CDR1 is GTSNPN and CDR2 is SVGIG (reference sequence). V dropped 0 bases and J dropped 3 bases, with 3 bases sitting between them. The CDR3 runs to 12 residues. CDR3 protein: CAWSVHYNEQFF. CDR3 nucleotide sequence: TGTGCCTGGAGTGTACACTACAATGAGCAGTTCTTC.

The V and J genes are TRBV7-9 and TRBJ2-7, with 9 bases fitting TRBD1. CDR1 is SEHNR, CDR2 FQNEAQ, per germline (reference sequence). The CDR3 spans 16 residues. With V trimmed by 8 bases and J by 4 bases, 15 bases remained unmatched. The CDR3: CASAPTRGQGSYEQYF. CDR3 in DNA: TGTGCCAGCGCACCGACTCGGGGACAGGGCAGTTACGAGCAGTACTTC.

V is TRBV18 and J is TRBJ2-7, with 7 bases matching TRBD1. Germline V CDR1 and CDR2: KGHSH, LQKENI. This CDR3 contains 16 residues. With 3 bases clipped from V and 2 bases from J, the junction kept 10 bases outside the gene matches. CDR3 sequence reads: CASSPTLQGSPYEQYF. For the CDR3, the DNA is TGTGCCAGCTCACCTACGCTACAGGGGTCTCCCTACGAGCAGTACTTC. Based on the CDR3 plus reference TRBV18 and TRBJ2-7, the full variable domain is NAGVMQNPRHLVRRRGQEARLRCSPMKGHSHVYWYRQLPEEGLKFMVYLQKENIIDESGMPKERFSAEFPKEGPSILRIQQVVRGDSAAYFCASSPTLQGSPYEQYFGPGTRLTVT.

The CDR3 nucleotides read TGTGCCAGCAGGAAAAGGGACAGGAAAGAGACCCAGTACTTC. As protein: CASRKRDRKETQYF. The chain has TRBV27 and TRBJ2-5; 8 positions match TRBD1. The CDR3 has 14 residues. With 6 bases clipped from V and 3 bases from J, the junction kept 6 bases outside the gene matches. From germline, CDR1 is MNHEY and CDR2 SMNVEV (reference sequence).

The chain joins TRBV29-1 to TRBJ1-5, with D perhaps matching TRBD1 (5 bases). The ends were cut back, 4 bases at V and 1 base at J, with 5 bases in the middle. The CDR3 has 12 amino acids. Per the germline V gene, CDR1 is SQVTM and CDR2 is ANQGSEA. This chain's CDR3 is CSVGQSNQPQHF. For the CDR3, the DNA is TGCAGCGTTGGACAGAGCAATCAGCCCCAGCATTTT.

This chain uses TRBV23-1 with TRBJ1-5, with D unclear. TRBV23-1 qualifies as an ORF whose function is uncertain. The CDR3 runs to 10 residues. V was trimmed by 10 bases and J by 4 bases, leaving 5 bases between them. The CDR3 here is CATANQPQHF. DNA for the CDR3: TGCGCCACAGCGAATCAGCCCCAGCATTTT.

V and J are TRBV4-1 and TRBJ2-7, with 9 bases fitting TRBD1. There are 16 residues in the CDR3. Germline V gene lookup returns CDR1 MGHRA and CDR2 YSYEKL. The ends lost 3 bases at V and 2 bases at J; junction bases unmatched: 8. The CDR3 nucleotides are TGCGCCAGCAGCCACCGTCCGGGACAGGGACCCTACGAGCAGTACTTC. Translated, it gives CASSHRPGQGPYEQYF.

V and J are TRBV7-9 and TRBJ2-1; 15 nucleotides match TRBD2. V dropped 5 bases and J dropped 7; count of bases not matched to a gene: 3. There are 15 residues in the CDR3. Germline lookup yields CDR1 SEHNR and CDR2 FQNEAQ (reference sequence). CDR3 protein: CASSRGTSGGNEQFF. The CDR3 DNA is TGTGCCAGCAGCCGCGGGACTAGCGGGGGGAATGAGCAGTTCTTC.

V is TRBV2 and J is TRBJ1-4, with unresolved D. The CDR3 covers 14 residues. Germline V gene data show CDR1 as SNHLY and CDR2 as FYNNEI. Between the trimmed V and J ends, which lost 3 bases and 4 bases, there was a span of 9 bases. CDR3 region: CASSEGLVNEKLFF. In nucleotides, the CDR3 is TGTGCCAGCAGTGAGGGCCTCGTTAATGAAAAACTGTTTTTT.